Listed below are T cell receptor beta chains from one sample, sequenced in a study of T cell repertoires in cytomegalovirus infection. TCRdb used MiXCR to reprocess the reads, holding one entry per CDR3 protein. The sample carries over 250,000 distinct CDR3 sequences, approximately 22% recorded once. These receptors have no identified antigens. Material: cultured PBMCs, obtained from culture after CMV antigen stimulation. The receptor set was obtained from a human donor in good health (CMV status not recorded). Some clones in this sample may be carry-over from other donors' samples. Both conserved end residues are part of each CDR3. Fields, in order: D gene, clone size, J gene, V gene, CDR3 protein, CDR3 DNA. A D gene is named only where the DNA matches it firmly. Not all rows give a size; the values are once, few, many and, for expanded clones, a class.

TRBD2	many	TRBJ2-6	TRBV7-6	CASSLSAITGGQGSGANVLTF	TGTGCCAGCAGCTTATCCGCCATCACGGGGGGGCAGGGCTCTGGGGCCAACGTCCTGACTTTC
-	-	TRBJ1-1	TRBV6-6	CASSPVLMNTEAFF	TGTGCCAGCAGTCCAGTACTTATGAACACTGAAGCTTTCTTT
-	few	TRBJ2-5	TRBV28	CASNLKETQYF	TGTGCCAGCAACCTTAAAGAGACCCAGTACTTC
TRBD2	many	TRBJ2-5	TRBV10-3	CAISGLAGDGETQYF	TGTGCCATCAGTGGACTAGCGGGAGATGGGGAGACCCAGTACTTC
-	-	TRBJ2-3	TRBV5-6	CASSPWAVSTDTQYF	TGTGCCAGCAGCCCGTGGGCGGTTAGCACAGATACGCAGTATTTT
TRBD1	-	TRBJ2-6	TRBV2	CASSLTGGRSGANVLTF	TGTGCCAGCAGTTTGACAGGGGGCCGCTCTGGGGCCAACGTCCTGACTTTC
-	few	TRBJ1-6	TRBV29-1	CSVRSQGDSPLHF	TGCAGCGTTCGGTCCCAGGGCGATTCACCCCTCCACTTT
-	few	TRBJ2-5	TRBV12-3/TRBV12-4	CASSLGWSSSETQYF	TGTGCCAGCAGTTTAGGTTGGTCCTCCTCAGAGACCCAGTACTTC
-	few	TRBJ2-3	TRBV7-6	CASRKGELTLVTDTQYF	TGTGCCAGCCGGAAGGGGGAGCTGACGCTGGTCACAGATACGCAGTATTTT
-	medium-sized	TRBJ2-3	TRBV7-2	CASSARAPDTQYF	TGTGCCAGCAGCGCCCGGGCGCCAGATACGCAGTATTTT
TRBD1	-	TRBJ1-2	TRBV20-1	CSARDLDRGRGNYGYTF	TGCAGTGCTAGAGACTTGGACAGGGGGCGCGGGAACTATGGCTACACCTTC
-	many	TRBJ2-7	TRBV7-6	CASSPYPSSHEQYF	TGTGCCAGCAGCCCTTATCCTAGTAGCCACGAGCAGTACTTC
TRBD2	-	TRBJ2-5	TRBV19	CASSPGGTSGETQYF	TGTGCCAGTAGTCCTGGCGGGACTAGCGGAGAGACCCAGTACTTC
-	-	TRBJ2-5	TRBV7-8	CASLRKGFWETQYF	TGTGCCAGCCTCCGGAAGGGGTTTTGGGAGACCCAGTACTTC
-	-	TRBJ2-4	TRBV19	CASSNVGEVGNIQYF	TGTGCCAGTAGTAACGTCGGTGAGGTCGGAAACATTCAGTACTTC
-	few	TRBJ2-1	TRBV2	CASSPPVAESSYNEQFF	TGTGCCAGCAGTCCACCCGTAGCGGAGAGCTCCTACAATGAGCAGTTCTTC
-	-	TRBJ1-3	TRBV12-3/TRBV12-4	CASSLQGFSGNTIYF	TGTGCCAGCAGTTTGCAGGGGTTTTCGGGAAACACCATATATTTT
TRBD2	-	TRBJ2-3	TRBV10-2	CASGGLLAGGGYTQYF	TGCGCCAGCGGTGGGTTACTAGCGGGAGGAGGATATACGCAGTATTTT
-	few	TRBJ1-2	TRBV4-3	CASSQDPVQGLSTGGYTF	TGCGCCAGCAGCCAAGATCCGGTCCAGGGCCTCTCCACCGGCGGCTACACCTTC
-	-	TRBJ2-7	TRBV20-1	CSASTGRPYEQYF	TGCAGTGCTAGTACAGGTCGACCCTACGAGCAGTACTTC
-	-	TRBJ1-2	TRBV7-2	CASGTTGRDGYTF	TGTGCCAGCGGGACCACAGGAAGAGATGGCTACACCTTC
TRBD2	few	TRBJ2-1	TRBV5-1	CASSFIAGTNNEQFF	TGCGCCAGCAGCTTTATAGCGGGAACCAACAATGAGCAGTTCTTC
-	many	TRBJ2-4	TRBV7-8	CASSLGGIDIQYF	TGTGCCAGCAGCTTAGGGGGGATAGACATTCAGTACTTC
-	many	TRBJ2-3	TRBV7-6	CASSWTTTDTQYF	TGTGCCAGCAGCTGGACTACCACAGATACGCAGTATTTT
-	many	TRBJ1-1	TRBV7-6	CASSLDRVNTEAFF	TGTGCCAGCAGCTTAGACAGGGTCAACACTGAAGCTTTCTTT
-	many	TRBJ2-3	TRBV7-2	CASSLRVATDTQYF	TGTGCCAGCAGCCTCCGGGTTGCCACAGATACGCAGTATTTT
TRBD2	-	TRBJ2-5	TRBV29-1	CSVRLAGVSETQYF	TGCAGCGTAAGACTAGCGGGAGTTTCAGAGACCCAGTACTTC
-	many	TRBJ2-5	TRBV7-2	CASSFGGTETQYF	TGTGCCAGCAGCTTTGGGGGAACAGAGACCCAGTACTTC
-	-	TRBJ1-1	TRBV7-8	CASSLVIGPTEAFF	TGTGCCAGCAGCTTAGTTATCGGGCCCACTGAAGCTTTCTTT
TRBD2	-	TRBJ2-1	TRBV7-9	CASSRLRRLAVNNEQFF	TGTGCCAGCAGCCGACTAAGGCGGCTAGCGGTCAACAATGAGCAGTTCTTC
TRBD2	few	TRBJ2-5	TRBV20-1	CSASSGSGGETQYF	TGCAGTGCTAGTAGTGGCAGCGGGGGGGAGACCCAGTACTTC
-	-	TRBJ1-2	TRBV7-9	CASSLDQTPNYGYTF	TGTGCCAGCAGCTTAGACCAAACGCCGAACTATGGCTACACCTTC
TRBD2	-	TRBJ2-1	TRBV2	CASRQERDGEQFF	TGTGCCAGCAGACAGGAGCGGGATGGAGAGCAGTTCTTC
TRBD1	few	TRBJ2-4	TRBV6-2/TRBV6-3	CASSYAGQGALAKNIQYF	TGTGCCAGCAGTTACGCCGGACAGGGAGCCTTAGCCAAAAACATTCAGTACTTC
TRBD2	-	TRBJ2-3	TRBV3-1	CASSQASGATDTQYF	TGTGCCAGCAGCCAGGCTAGCGGAGCGACAGATACGCAGTATTTT
-	-	TRBJ2-7	TRBV4-1	CASSLDRPYEQYF	TGCGCCAGCAGCCTGGACAGACCCTACGAGCAGTACTTC